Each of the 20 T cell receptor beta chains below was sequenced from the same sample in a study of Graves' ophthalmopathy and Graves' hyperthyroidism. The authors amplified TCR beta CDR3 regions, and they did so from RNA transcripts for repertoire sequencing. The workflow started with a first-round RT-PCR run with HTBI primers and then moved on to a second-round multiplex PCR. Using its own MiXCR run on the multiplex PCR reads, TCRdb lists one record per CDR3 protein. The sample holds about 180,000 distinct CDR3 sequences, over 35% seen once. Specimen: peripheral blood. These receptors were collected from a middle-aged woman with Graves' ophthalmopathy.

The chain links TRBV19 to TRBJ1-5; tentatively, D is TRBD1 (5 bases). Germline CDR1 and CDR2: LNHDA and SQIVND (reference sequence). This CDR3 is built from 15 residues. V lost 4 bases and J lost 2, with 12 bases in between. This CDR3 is CASSTFGAGNQPQHF. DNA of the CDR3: TGTGCCAGTAGTACATTTGGGGCTGGCAATCAGCCCCAGCATTTT.

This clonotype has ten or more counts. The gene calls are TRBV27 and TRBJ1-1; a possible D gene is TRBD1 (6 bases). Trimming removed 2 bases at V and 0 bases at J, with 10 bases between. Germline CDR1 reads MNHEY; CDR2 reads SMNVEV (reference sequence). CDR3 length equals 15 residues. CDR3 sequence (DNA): TGTGCCAGCAGTTTAAATGGGGGCATGAACACTGAAGCTTTCTTT. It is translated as CASSLNGGMNTEAFF.

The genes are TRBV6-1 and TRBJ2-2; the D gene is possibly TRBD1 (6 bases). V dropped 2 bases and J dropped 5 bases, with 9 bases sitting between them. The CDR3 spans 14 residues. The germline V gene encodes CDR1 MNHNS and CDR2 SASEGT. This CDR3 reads CASSETRGTGELFF. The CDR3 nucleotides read TGTGCCAGCAGTGAAACAAGGGGGACCGGGGAGCTGTTTTTT.

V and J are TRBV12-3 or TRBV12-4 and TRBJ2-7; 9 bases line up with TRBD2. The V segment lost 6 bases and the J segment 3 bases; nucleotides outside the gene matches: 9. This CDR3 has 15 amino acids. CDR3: CASSQVREGRYEQYF. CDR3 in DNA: TGTGCCAGCAGCCAAGTGCGGGAGGGCCGCTACGAGCAGTACTTC.

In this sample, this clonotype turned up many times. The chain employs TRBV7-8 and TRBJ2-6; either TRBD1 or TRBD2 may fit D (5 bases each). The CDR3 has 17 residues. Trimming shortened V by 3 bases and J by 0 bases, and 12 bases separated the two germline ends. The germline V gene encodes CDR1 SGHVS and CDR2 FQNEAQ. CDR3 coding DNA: TGTGCCAGCAGCTTGGGGGTCCCAAGCTCTGGGGCCAACGTCCTGACTTTC. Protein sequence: CASSLGVPSSGANVLTF.

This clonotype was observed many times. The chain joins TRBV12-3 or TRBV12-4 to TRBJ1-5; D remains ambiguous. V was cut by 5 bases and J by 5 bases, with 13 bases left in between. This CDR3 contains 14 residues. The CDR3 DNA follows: TGTGCCAGCAGTCTCGGACGGGAGGATCAGCCCCAGCATTTT. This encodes CASSLGREDQPQHF.

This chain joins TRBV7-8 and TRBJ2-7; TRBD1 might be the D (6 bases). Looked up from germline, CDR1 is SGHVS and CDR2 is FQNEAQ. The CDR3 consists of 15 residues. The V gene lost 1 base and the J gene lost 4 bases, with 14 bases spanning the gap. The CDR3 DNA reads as TGTGCCAGCAGCTTAGTAACCGGTACAGGGTACGAGCAGTACTTC. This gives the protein CASSLVTGTGYEQYF.

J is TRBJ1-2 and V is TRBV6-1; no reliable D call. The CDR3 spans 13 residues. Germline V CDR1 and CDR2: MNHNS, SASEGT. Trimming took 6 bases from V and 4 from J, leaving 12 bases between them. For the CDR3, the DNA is TGTGCCAGCAGGGAGGTTATGGGCTATGGCTACACCTTC. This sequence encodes CASREVMGYGYTF.

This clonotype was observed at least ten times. In DNA form, the CDR3 reads TGTGCCACCAGTGACCCGACAGGTATCCAAGAGACCCAGTACTTC. Encoded protein: CATSDPTGIQETQYF. The V call is TRBV24-1, the J call TRBJ2-5, with a weak D call TRBD1 (6 bases). Trimming removed 4 bases at V and 1 base at J, with 12 bases between. Germline CDR1 reads KGHDR; CDR2 reads SFDVKD. The CDR3 covers 15 residues.

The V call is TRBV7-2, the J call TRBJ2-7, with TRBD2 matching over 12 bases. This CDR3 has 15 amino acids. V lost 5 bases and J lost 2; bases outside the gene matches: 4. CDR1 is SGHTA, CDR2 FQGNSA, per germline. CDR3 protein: CASSDWTSGTYEQYF. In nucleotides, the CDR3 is TGTGCCAGCAGCGATTGGACTAGCGGGACCTACGAGCAGTACTTC.

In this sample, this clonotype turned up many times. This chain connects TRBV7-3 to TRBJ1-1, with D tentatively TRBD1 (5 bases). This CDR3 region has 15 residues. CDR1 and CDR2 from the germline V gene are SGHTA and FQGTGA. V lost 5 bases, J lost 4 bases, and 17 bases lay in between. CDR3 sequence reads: CASSIGPVGGTEAFF. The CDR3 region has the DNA TGTGCCAGCAGCATCGGACCTGTTGGGGGCACTGAAGCTTTCTTT.

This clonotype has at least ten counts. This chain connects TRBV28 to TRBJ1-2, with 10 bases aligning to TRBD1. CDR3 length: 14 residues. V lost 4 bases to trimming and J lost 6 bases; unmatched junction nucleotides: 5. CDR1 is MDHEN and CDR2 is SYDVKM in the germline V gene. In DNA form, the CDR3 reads TGTGCCAGCAGTTCCGGACAGGGGGATCATGGCTACACCTTC. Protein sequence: CASSSGQGDHGYTF.

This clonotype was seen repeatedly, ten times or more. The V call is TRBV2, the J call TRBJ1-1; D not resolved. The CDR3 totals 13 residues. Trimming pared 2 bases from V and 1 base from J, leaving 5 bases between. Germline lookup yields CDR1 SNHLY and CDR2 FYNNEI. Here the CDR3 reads CASSERWNTEAFF. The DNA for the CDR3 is TGTGCCAGCAGTGAACGGTGGAACACTGAAGCTTTCTTT.

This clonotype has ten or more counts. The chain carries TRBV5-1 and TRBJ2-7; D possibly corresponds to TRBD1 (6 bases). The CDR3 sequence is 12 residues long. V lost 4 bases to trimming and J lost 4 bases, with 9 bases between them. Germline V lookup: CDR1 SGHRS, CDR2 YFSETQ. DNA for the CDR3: TGCGCCAGCAGCCGGGACACTTACGAGCAGTACTTC. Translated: CASSRDTYEQYF.

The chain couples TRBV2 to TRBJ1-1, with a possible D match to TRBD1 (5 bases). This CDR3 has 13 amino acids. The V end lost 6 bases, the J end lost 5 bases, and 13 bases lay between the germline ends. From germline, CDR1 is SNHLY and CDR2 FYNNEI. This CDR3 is CASSSAGVTEAFF. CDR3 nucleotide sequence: TGTGCCAGCAGCTCGGCGGGGGTGACTGAAGCTTTCTTT.

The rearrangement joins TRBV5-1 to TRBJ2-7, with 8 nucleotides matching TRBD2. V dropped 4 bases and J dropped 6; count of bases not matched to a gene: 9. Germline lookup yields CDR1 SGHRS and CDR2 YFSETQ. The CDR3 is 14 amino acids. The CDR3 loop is CASSRTRAGGEQYF. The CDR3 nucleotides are TGCGCCAGCAGCCGCACTAGGGCGGGAGGCGAGCAGTACTTC.

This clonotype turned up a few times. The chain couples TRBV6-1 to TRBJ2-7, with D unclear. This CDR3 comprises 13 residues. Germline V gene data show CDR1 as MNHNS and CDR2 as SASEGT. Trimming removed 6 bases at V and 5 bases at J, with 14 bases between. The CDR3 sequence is CASSRKLADEQYF. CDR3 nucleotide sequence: TGTGCCAGCAGCCGAAAACTTGCGGACGAGCAGTACTTC.

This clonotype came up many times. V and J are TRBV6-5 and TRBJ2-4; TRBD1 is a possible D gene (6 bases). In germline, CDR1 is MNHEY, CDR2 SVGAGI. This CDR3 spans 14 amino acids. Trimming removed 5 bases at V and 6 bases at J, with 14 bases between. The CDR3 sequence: CASSTSRGRNIQYF. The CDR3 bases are TGTGCCAGCAGTACCTCCAGGGGTAGAAACATTCAGTACTTC.

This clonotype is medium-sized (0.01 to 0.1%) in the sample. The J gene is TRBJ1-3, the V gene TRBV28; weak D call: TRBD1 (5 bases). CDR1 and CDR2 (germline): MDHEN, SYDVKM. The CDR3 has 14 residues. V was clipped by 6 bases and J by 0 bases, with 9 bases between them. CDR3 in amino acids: CASSRGGSGNTIYF. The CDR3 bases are TGTGCCAGCAGCCGCGGGGGCTCTGGAAACACCATATATTTT.

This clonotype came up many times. Here the CDR3 DNA reads TGTGCCAGCAGTTTTCTTAGGGACAGCTACGAGCAGTACTTC. Encoded protein: CASSFLRDSYEQYF. The chain carries TRBV27 and TRBJ2-7, with 7 bases lining up with TRBD1. This CDR3 has 14 amino acids. Losses at the gene ends were 3 bases for V and 3 bases for J; bases not matched to a gene: 5. Germline CDR1 reads MNHEY; CDR2 reads SMNVEV (reference sequence).